This is a list of T cell receptor beta chains from one sample in a study of beta chain features in type 1 diabetes. Using immunoSEQ multiplex PCR, the repertoire was profiled, and TCRdb retains in-frame clones only, with some absent. Of roughly 340,000 clones listed, approximately 13% are singletons. The source material was naive CD4+ T cells from blood. These receptors were collected from a woman aged 18-35 years with type 1 diabetes. Each CDR3 is given with its conserved first and last residue. A D gene is named only where the DNA matches it firmly. Only part of the rows carry a size: once, few, many, or a class if the clone is expanded.

J	D	V	size	length	DNA	CDR3
TRBJ2-1	-	TRBV11-1	few	13	TGTGCCAGCAGCACCTACAGGGACAATGAGCAGTTCTTC	CASSTYRDNEQFF
TRBJ1-2	TRBD1	TRBV29-1	-	12	TGCAGCGTGGGACAGGGGGCCGGTGGCTACACCTTC	CSVGQGAGGYTF
TRBJ2-7	TRBD2	TRBV25-1	few	15	TGTGCCAGCAGTGCCTTCGGGGGGGTGGCCTACGAGCAGTACTTC	CASSAFGGVAYEQYF
TRBJ2-1	-	TRBV5-4	-	17	TGTGCCAGCAGCTTGTTTTCCGGCGGGCGTACCAACAATGAGCAGTTCTTC	CASSLFSGGRTNNEQFF
TRBJ2-7	TRBD2	TRBV7-9	-	18	TGTGCCAGCAGCTTGAGAAGTCGCGGGGGAGGTTTGACCTACGAGCAGTACTTC	CASSLRSRGGGLTYEQYF
TRBJ2-1	TRBD2	TRBV18	few	16	TGTGCCAGCTCACCGGCTAGCGGGAGGACCTACAATGAGCAGTTCTTC	CASSPASGRTYNEQFF
TRBJ2-1	-	TRBV19	-	16	TGTGCCAGTAGTAAATCGGCGGGGAGCTCATACAATGAGCAGTTCTTC	CASSKSAGSSYNEQFF
TRBJ1-3	-	TRBV9	few	15	TGTGCCAGCAGCGCCACGGGGAGCTCTGGAAACACCATATATTTT	CASSATGSSGNTIYF
TRBJ1-4	-	TRBV29-1	few	13	TGCAGCGTTGAGGGGAGAACGGGTGAAAAACTGTTTTTT	CSVEGRTGEKLFF
TRBJ1-1	-	TRBV30	-	15	TGTGCCTGGAGTTGGTCCAAGGGGGTGAACACTGAAGCTTTCTTT	CAWSWSKGVNTEAFF
TRBJ2-1	-	TRBV6-5	-	11	TGTGCCAGCAGTTACCGTAATGAGCAGTTCTTC	CASSYRNEQFF
TRBJ1-5	TRBD1	TRBV10-1	few	15	TGCGCCAGCAGTGAAGGGACAGGGGTTAATCAGCCCCAGCATTTT	CASSEGTGVNQPQHF
TRBJ2-1	TRBD2	TRBV11-3	-	13	TGTGCCAGCAGCCCAACTAGCGACAATGAGCAGTTCTTC	CASSPTSDNEQFF